The 16 T cell receptor beta chains below all came from one sample that was sequenced in a study of blood T cell repertoires in COVID-19. Assay used: immunoSEQ multiplex PCR; TCRdb lists only in-frame clones, some missing. The table shows 200,000 to 250,000 clones, with around 82% occurring only once. Sequencing input: PBMCs or T cells enriched from blood (not recorded which). These TCRs come from a woman aged 40 to 50 with acute COVID-19.

The chain uses TRBV10-3 and TRBJ2-1; TRBD2 aligns across 13 bases. The junction had 5 bases not matched to a gene; V was cut back by 3 bases and J by 9 bases. The CDR3 runs 15 residues. Germline V gene data show CDR1 as ENHRY and CDR2 as SYGVKD. The CDR3 reads CAISEGTSGNSEQFF. CDR3 coding DNA: TGTGCCATCAGTGAAGGGACTAGCGGGAACTCTGAGCAGTTCTTC.

The chain carries TRBV19 and TRBJ2-2; 8 positions agree with TRBD2. With 8 bases clipped from V and 6 bases from J, the junction kept 11 bases outside the gene matches. The V gene's germline CDR1 is LNHDA and CDR2 SQIVND (reference sequence). The CDR3 covers 15 residues. DNA of the CDR3: TGTGCCAGTGCTACCGGGGGGGCCGAGGCCGGGGAGCTGTTTTTT. The encoded protein is CASATGGAEAGELFF.

The chain combines TRBV6-5 with TRBJ2-7; D perhaps matches TRBD2 (5 bases). Germline V gene data show CDR1 as MNHEY and CDR2 as SVGAGI. The V gene lost 7 bases and the J gene lost 2 bases, with 15 bases spanning the gap. This CDR3 is built from 14 residues. CDR3 in DNA: TGTGCCAGCACTTCTTCGGGGTTTACCTACGAGCAGTACTTC. Encoded protein: CASTSSGFTYEQYF.

The V gene is TRBV6-4, the J gene TRBJ2-3, with 7 bases aligning to TRBD2. The CDR3 runs to 15 residues. J lost 5 bases, V lost 0 bases, and 5 bases had no gene match. Germline CDR1 MRHNA, CDR2 SNTAGT. The DNA of the CDR3 is TGTGCCAGCAGTGACTCAGGCGGGGGTGGAGATACGCAGTATTTT. As protein: CASSDSGGGGDTQYF.

The V gene is TRBV4-1, the J gene TRBJ2-5; TRBD1 matches at 9 bases. The trim removed 6 bases at V and 6 bases at J, leaving 8 bases unmatched. The CDR3 consists of 14 residues. CDR1 and CDR2 from the germline V gene are MGHRA and YSYEKL. CDR3 in amino acids: CASRPPGQGKTQYF. The CDR3 DNA reads as TGCGCCAGCAGGCCTCCGGGACAGGGCAAGACCCAGTACTTC.

This clone was found a few times. CDR3 sequence reads: CASSLGLNQPQHF. The CDR3 nucleotides read TGTGCCAGCAGCTTGGGGCTTAATCAGCCCCAGCATTTT. This chain links TRBV5-5 with TRBJ1-5; D unresolved. Germline lookup yields CDR1 SGHKS and CDR2 YYEKEE (reference sequence). CDR3 length: 13 amino acids. V lost 0 bases to trimming and J lost 4 bases, with 5 bases between them.

The chain employs TRBV19 and TRBJ2-1; 9 bases map to TRBD1. V shed 5 bases and J 5 bases; nucleotides not matched to a gene: 10. Germline-derived CDR1 and CDR2 are LNHDA and SQIVND (reference sequence). This CDR3 has 16 residues. DNA for the CDR3: TGTGCCAGTAGTCCCCTGGGGCGGGACAGGGACAATGAGCAGTTCTTC. It is translated as CASSPLGRDRDNEQFF.

Note on this clone: Its ends do not fully match the called genes, so a read error is possible. The identical CDR3 is also encoded by other nucleotide sequences in the sample. The J gene is TRBJ1-5, the V gene TRBV28; D might be TRBD1 (5 bases). Germline V gives CDR1 MDHEN, CDR2 SYDVKM. This CDR3 contains 17 residues. The CDR3 nucleotides are TGTGCCAGCAGCCCCGGGGGGGGAGGGCTGAGCAATCAGCCCCAACATTTT. It yields the protein CASSPGGGGLSNQPQHF.

The chain uses TRBV28 and TRBJ1-1; D call uncertain. V shed 5 bases and J shed 3 bases, with 13 bases lying between them. CDR3 length equals 14 residues. Germline CDR1 is MDHEN and CDR2 is SYDVKM. The CDR3 region has the DNA TGTGCCAGCAGTAGATATACACGTGACACTGAAGCTTTCTTT. Protein sequence: CASSRYTRDTEAFF.

The chain couples TRBV20-1 to TRBJ2-1; no reliable D call. Per germline, CDR1 DFQATT and CDR2 SNEGSKA (reference sequence). The CDR3 runs 11 residues. V was cut by 6 bases and J by 10 bases, with 13 bases left in between. The CDR3: CSAIYGQEQFF. The CDR3 nucleotides read TGCAGTGCCATTTATGGGCAGGAGCAGTTCTTC.

The chain links TRBV10-3 to TRBJ2-3, with 8 nucleotides matching TRBD2. With V trimmed by 4 bases and J by 5 bases, 8 bases remained unmatched. The CDR3 has 15 residues. Germline V gene lookup returns CDR1 ENHRY and CDR2 SYGVKD. In DNA form, the CDR3 reads TGTGCCATCAGTGGTAGCGGGAACGGGGAAGATACGCAGTATTTT. Protein: CAISGSGNGEDTQYF.

This clone was observed once. The chain recombines TRBV9 with TRBJ1-4; D uncertain. The CDR3 sequence is 16 residues long. Germline V gene sequence: CDR1 SGDLS, CDR2 YYNGEE. V was clipped by 0 bases and J by 8 bases, with 17 bases between them. This chain's CDR3 is CASSVEGRSGEEKLFF. The CDR3 nucleotides are TGTGCCAGCAGCGTAGAAGGGAGGTCAGGTGAGGAAAAACTGTTTTTT. The full variable domain, rest sourced from reference TRBV9 and TRBJ1-4, is DSGVTQTPKHLITATGQRVTLRCSPRSGDLSVYWYQQSLDQGLQFLIQYYNGEERAKGNILERFSAQQFPDLHSELNLSSLELGDSALYFCASSVEGRSGEEKLFFGSGTQLSVL.

The chain recombines TRBV11-2 with TRBJ2-3; 7 positions agree with TRBD2. The ends lost 1 base at V and 4 bases at J; junction bases unmatched: 5. Germline CDR1 is SGHAT and CDR2 is FQNNGV. The CDR3 consists of 15 residues. CDR3 loop: CASSLGTSRSDTQYF. CDR3 nucleotide sequence: TGTGCCAGCAGCTTAGGGACTAGTAGATCAGATACGCAGTATTTT.

V gene TRBV5-6 combines with J gene TRBJ1-5, with D perhaps matching TRBD1 (6 bases). The CDR3 has 18 residues. V gave up 4 bases and J gave up 0 bases, with 20 bases separating them. CDR1 SGHDT and CDR2 YYEEEE come from the germline V gene. CDR3 sequence (DNA): TGTGCCAGCAGCCTCAGGGGCGGCTCGCCGTATAGCAATCAGCCCCAGCATTTT. Its translation is CASSLRGGSPYSNQPQHF.

The CDR3 DNA reads as TGTGCCAGCAGCCCGAGGGGGGTGCCGGACAGGGGAACCGGGGAGCTGTTTTTT. Its protein is CASSPRGVPDRGTGELFF. The V gene is TRBV9, the J gene TRBJ2-2, with TRBD1 matching 9 bases. V lost 4 bases to trimming and J lost 5 bases; unmatched junction nucleotides: 15. The CDR3 spans 18 residues. Germline CDR1 SGDLS, CDR2 YYNGEE.

The table lists this clone with a count of one. V usage is TRBV5-1 and J usage is TRBJ2-7; 9 nucleotides align to TRBD2. With V trimmed by 4 bases and J by 1 base, 3 bases remained unmatched. CDR3 length: 14 residues. Per the germline V gene, CDR1 is SGHRS and CDR2 is YFSETQ. This CDR3 reads CASSATSGSYEQYF. In nucleotides, the CDR3 is TGCGCCAGCAGCGCGACTAGCGGTTCCTACGAGCAGTACTTC.